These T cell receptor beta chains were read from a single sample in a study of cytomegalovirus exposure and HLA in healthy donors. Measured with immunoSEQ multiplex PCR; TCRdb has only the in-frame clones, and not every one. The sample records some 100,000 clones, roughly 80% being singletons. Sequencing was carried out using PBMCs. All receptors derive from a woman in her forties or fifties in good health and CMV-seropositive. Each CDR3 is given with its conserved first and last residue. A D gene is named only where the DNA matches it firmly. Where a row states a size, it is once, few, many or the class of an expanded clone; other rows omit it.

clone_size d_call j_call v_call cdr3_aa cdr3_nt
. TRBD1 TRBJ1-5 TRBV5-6 CASSRQRGQGADRGQPQHF TGTGCCAGCAGCAGACAGCGGGGACAGGGGGCCGACCGTGGTCAGCCCCAGCATTTT
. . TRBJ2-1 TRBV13 CASRRTTNNEQFF TGTGCCAGCAGGCGAACTACCAACAATGAGCAGTTCTTC
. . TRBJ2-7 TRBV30 CAWKLLGPSYEQYF TGTGCCTGGAAATTGCTGGGGCCTTCCTACGAGCAGTACTTC
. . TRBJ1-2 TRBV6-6 CATAVGRQAGYGYTF TGTGCCACCGCAGTGGGGAGACAGGCAGGCTATGGCTACACCTTC
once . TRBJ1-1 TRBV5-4 CASSPGGRTYTEAFF TGTGCCAGCAGCCCTGGAGGCAGGACCTACACTGAAGCTTTCTTT
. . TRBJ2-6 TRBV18 CASSPESSGANVLTF TGTGCCAGCTCACCAGAGAGCTCTGGGGCCAACGTCCTGACTTTC
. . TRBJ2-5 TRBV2 CASSDGETQYF TGTGCCAGCAGTGACGGAGAGACCCAGTACTTC
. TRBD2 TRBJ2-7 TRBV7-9 CASSLGAGGRGSYEQYF TGTGCCAGCAGCTTAGGGGCGGGGGGGCGCGGCTCCTACGAGCAGTACTTC
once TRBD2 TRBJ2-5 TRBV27 CASATSEYQETQYF TGTGCCAGCGCGACTAGCGAGTACCAAGAGACCCAGTACTTC
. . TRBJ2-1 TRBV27 CASSEGSHEQFF TGTGCCAGCAGTGAGGGTAGTCATGAGCAGTTCTTC
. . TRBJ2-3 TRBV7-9 CASSLLADTQYF TGTGCCAGCAGCTTACTAGCAGATACGCAGTATTTT
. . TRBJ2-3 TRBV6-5 CASSYEVNTDTQYF TGTGCCAGCAGTTACGAGGTTAACACAGATACGCAGTATTTT
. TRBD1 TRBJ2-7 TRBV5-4 CASRPGQGYEQYF TGTGCCAGCAGGCCGGGACAGGGCTACGAGCAGTACTTC
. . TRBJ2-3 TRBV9 CAYAGPFGTDTQYF TGTGCCTACGCTGGGCCGTTCGGCACAGATACGCAGTATTTT
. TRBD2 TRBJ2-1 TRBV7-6 CASSPSGGTTYNEQFF TGTGCCAGCAGCCCTTCCGGGGGGACCACCTACAATGAGCAGTTCTTC
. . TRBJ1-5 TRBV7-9 CSSSLVGGHNSNQPQHF TGTTCCAGCAGCTTAGTGGGTGGGCACAATAGCAATCAGCCCCAGCATTTT
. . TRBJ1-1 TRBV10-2 CASSLQGWNTEAFF TGCGCCAGCAGTCTACAGGGTTGGAACACTGAAGCTTTCTTT
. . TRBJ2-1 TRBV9 CASSPTPGPGNEQFF TGTGCCAGCAGCCCGACACCCGGTCCGGGGAATGAGCAGTTCTTC
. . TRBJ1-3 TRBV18 CASSPQYRAGNTIYF TGTGCCAGCTCACCACAATACAGGGCTGGAAACACCATATATTTT
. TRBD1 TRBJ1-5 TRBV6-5 CASKAGGGNQPQHF TGTGCCAGCAAGGCAGGGGGCGGCAATCAGCCCCAGCATTTT
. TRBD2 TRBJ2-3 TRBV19 CASTHRTSGGGTQYF TGTGCCAGTACTCACCGGACTAGCGGGGGGGGTACGCAGTATTTT
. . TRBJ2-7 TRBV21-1 CASSGRVRRHDAYEQYF TGTGCCAGCAGCGGAAGGGTCAGGAGGCACGATGCCTACGAGCAGTACTTC
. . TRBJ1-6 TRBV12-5 CASGLVPGSNSPLHF TGTGCTAGTGGTTTGGTACCGGGGTCTAATTCACCCCTCCACTTT
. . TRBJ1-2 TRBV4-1 CASSQGLAGLTF TGCGCCAGCAGCCAAGGGCTGGCGGGTCTAACCTTC
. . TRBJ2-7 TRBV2 CASWLPGLPYEQYF TGTGCCAGCTGGCTTCCGGGACTGCCCTACGAGCAGTACTTC